Listed below are T cell receptor beta chains from one sample, sequenced in a study of OX40 agonist ivuxolimab in advanced cancers. Only in-frame clones appear in the TCRdb table, and some are missing; sequencing was by immunoSEQ multiplex PCR. The data show about 32,000 clones, with approximately 88% seen just once and about 53% held by the top ten. Material: CD4+ or CD8+ T cells sorted from blood, obtained in a trial of the OX40 agonist ivuxolimab. The source of these receptors is an adult with an advanced solid tumor such as melanoma, head and neck, liver or kidney cancer. Each CDR3 is given with its conserved first and last residue. The D gene is left open where the match is weak. For some rows the clone size is stated as once, few or many, or as a class when expanded; others skip it.

V gene: TRBV28; J gene: TRBJ1-2; D gene: -; clone size: -; CDR3 protein: CASEGQGPVQGYTF; CDR3 DNA: TGTGCCTCAGAAGGGCAGGGGCCAGTACAAGGCTACACCTTC
V gene: TRBV7-6; J gene: TRBJ1-4; D gene: TRBD1; clone size: -; CDR3 protein: CASSLRQGYEKLFF; CDR3 DNA: TGTGCCAGCAGCCTCCGACAGGGCTATGAAAAACTGTTTTTT
V gene: TRBV6-5; J gene: TRBJ2-3; D gene: -; clone size: -; CDR3 protein: CASSRGYSGIDTQYF; CDR3 DNA: TGTGCCAGCAGTCGGGGATATAGCGGCATAGATACGCAGTATTTT
V gene: TRBV27; J gene: TRBJ2-1; D gene: TRBD2; clone size: -; CDR3 protein: CASVSGGANEQFF; CDR3 DNA: TGTGCCAGCGTTAGCGGGGGGGCAAATGAGCAGTTCTTC
V gene: TRBV4-1; J gene: TRBJ1-5; D gene: -; clone size: -; CDR3 protein: CASSQAASGGYSNQPQHF; CDR3 DNA: TGCGCCAGCAGCCAAGCCGCCTCGGGGGGTTATAGCAATCAGCCCCAGCATTTT
V gene: TRBV28; J gene: TRBJ1-1; D gene: -; clone size: few; CDR3 protein: CASSLSTGWGGAFF; CDR3 DNA: TGTGCCAGCAGTTTAAGTACAGGTTGGGGGGGAGCTTTCTTT
V gene: TRBV6-1; J gene: TRBJ2-7; D gene: -; clone size: -; CDR3 protein: CATGLTPSHEQYF; CDR3 DNA: TGTGCCACCGGCCTTACGCCCTCCCACGAGCAGTACTTC
V gene: TRBV9; J gene: TRBJ2-5; D gene: -; clone size: -; CDR3 protein: CASSVTLGGETQYF; CDR3 DNA: TGTGCCAGCAGCGTGACCTTAGGGGGAGAGACCCAGTACTTC
V gene: TRBV7-6; J gene: TRBJ1-6; D gene: -; clone size: -; CDR3 protein: CASSYQNSPLHF; CDR3 DNA: TGTGCCAGCAGCTACCAAAATTCACCCCTCCACTTT
V gene: TRBV15; J gene: TRBJ1-5; D gene: TRBD1; clone size: -; CDR3 protein: CATSSSPQGAQPQHF; CDR3 DNA: TGTGCCACCAGCAGCTCCCCGCAGGGGGCTCAGCCCCAGCATTTT
V gene: TRBV27; J gene: TRBJ1-6; D gene: -; clone size: -; CDR3 protein: CASSLTGYGSPLHF; CDR3 DNA: TGTGCCAGCAGTTTGACGGGATACGGGTCACCCCTCCACTTT
V gene: TRBV27; J gene: TRBJ1-3; D gene: -; clone size: -; CDR3 protein: CASSLALSGNTIYF; CDR3 DNA: TGTGCCAGCAGTTTAGCCCTCTCTGGAAACACCATATATTTT
V gene: TRBV7-8; J gene: TRBJ1-5; D gene: TRBD1; clone size: -; CDR3 protein: CASSFGTGDNQPQHF; CDR3 DNA: TGTGCCAGCAGCTTCGGGACAGGAGATAATCAGCCCCAGCATTTT
V gene: TRBV6-4; J gene: TRBJ2-1; D gene: -; clone size: -; CDR3 protein: CASSSTPSSYNEQFF; CDR3 DNA: TGTGCCAGCAGTTCGACTCCTAGCTCCTACAATGAGCAGTTCTTC
V gene: TRBV5-8; J gene: TRBJ2-1; D gene: -; clone size: -; CDR3 protein: CASSPVEGQPDQFF; CDR3 DNA: TGTGCCAGCAGCCCTGTGGAGGGCCAACCCGATCAGTTCTTC
V gene: TRBV7-2; J gene: TRBJ2-5; D gene: TRBD2; clone size: -; CDR3 protein: CASSPPEIAGGPETQYF; CDR3 DNA: TGTGCCAGCAGCCCTCCAGAAATAGCGGGGGGGCCTGAGACCCAGTACTTC
V gene: TRBV11-2; J gene: TRBJ2-7; D gene: -; clone size: -; CDR3 protein: CASSEGGYEQYF; CDR3 DNA: TGTGCCAGCAGCGAAGGGGGGTACGAGCAGTACTTC
V gene: TRBV5-4; J gene: TRBJ1-6; D gene: -; clone size: -; CDR3 protein: CASSLMGWEESSYNSPLHF; CDR3 DNA: TGTGCCAGCAGCTTAATGGGGTGGGAGGAGAGCTCCTATAATTCACCCCTCCACTTT
V gene: TRBV28; J gene: TRBJ2-5; D gene: -; clone size: -; CDR3 protein: CASLPFGGLPQETQYF; CDR3 DNA: TGTGCCAGTTTACCTTTCGGTGGGTTACCCCAAGAGACCCAGTACTTC
V gene: TRBV27; J gene: TRBJ2-1; D gene: -; clone size: -; CDR3 protein: CASSLGASNYNEQFF; CDR3 DNA: TGTGCCAGCAGTTTAGGTGCCTCCAACTACAATGAGCAGTTCTTC
V gene: TRBV9; J gene: TRBJ1-2; D gene: -; clone size: few; CDR3 protein: CASSGPGDYGYTF; CDR3 DNA: TGTGCCAGCAGCGGGCCAGGTGACTATGGCTACACCTTC
V gene: TRBV6-4; J gene: TRBJ2-5; D gene: -; clone size: -; CDR3 protein: CASSDSSPGRPQETQYF; CDR3 DNA: TGTGCCAGCAGTGACTCGTCCCCGGGACGGCCACAAGAGACCCAGTACTTC
V gene: TRBV7-9; J gene: TRBJ2-3; D gene: TRBD1; clone size: -; CDR3 protein: CASSPAGGDTQYF; CDR3 DNA: TGTGCCAGCAGCCCCGCAGGGGGAGATACGCAGTATTTT
V gene: TRBV4-1; J gene: TRBJ1-1; D gene: -; clone size: -; CDR3 protein: CASSQDPGNTEAFF; CDR3 DNA: TGCGCCAGCAGCCAAGACCCGGGGAACACTGAAGCTTTCTTT
V gene: TRBV5-6; J gene: TRBJ2-7; D gene: TRBD2; clone size: -; CDR3 protein: CASSLAGGLAGFTYEQYF; CDR3 DNA: TGTGCCAGCAGCTTGGCCGGGGGACTAGCGGGGTTTACCTACGAGCAGTACTTC
V gene: TRBV6-5; J gene: TRBJ1-1; D gene: -; clone size: -; CDR3 protein: CASSYSGQLEAFF; CDR3 DNA: TGTGCCAGCAGTTACTCTGGACAGCTTGAAGCTTTCTTT
V gene: TRBV7-3; J gene: TRBJ2-7; D gene: TRBD2; clone size: once; CDR3 protein: CASSSHSGPLEQYF; CDR3 DNA: TGTGCCAGCAGCTCCCATAGCGGGCCCCTCGAGCAGTACTTC
V gene: TRBV4-3; J gene: TRBJ1-2; D gene: -; clone size: -; CDR3 protein: CASSQDIGASYHGYTF; CDR3 DNA: TGCGCCAGCAGCCAAGATATAGGGGCCAGCTACCATGGCTACACCTTC
V gene: TRBV29-1; J gene: TRBJ2-1; D gene: -; clone size: -; CDR3 protein: CSITGLEYNEQFF; CDR3 DNA: TGCAGCATAACAGGGCTAGAGTACAATGAGCAGTTCTTC
V gene: TRBV5-1; J gene: TRBJ2-1; D gene: -; clone size: -; CDR3 protein: CASHQGSYNEQFF; CDR3 DNA: TGCGCTAGTCATCAGGGGTCCTACAATGAGCAGTTCTTC
V gene: TRBV5-1; J gene: TRBJ2-7; D gene: -; clone size: -; CDR3 protein: CASAIPDRDRYEQYF; CDR3 DNA: TGCGCCAGCGCAATACCGGACAGAGACAGATACGAGCAGTACTTC
V gene: TRBV28; J gene: TRBJ2-3; D gene: TRBD2; clone size: -; CDR3 protein: CASSFSGGVTDTQYF; CDR3 DNA: TGTGCCAGCAGTTTTAGCGGGGGAGTCACAGATACGCAGTATTTT
V gene: TRBV7-2; J gene: TRBJ2-5; D gene: TRBD2; clone size: few; CDR3 protein: CASSLKMGLAGGPATQYF; CDR3 DNA: TGTGCCAGCAGCCTCAAGATGGGACTAGCGGGGGGGCCAGCGACCCAGTACTTC
V gene: TRBV28; J gene: TRBJ1-5; D gene: TRBD1; clone size: -; CDR3 protein: CASSPQGMGQPQHF; CDR3 DNA: TGTGCCAGCTCACCACAGGGGATGGGTCAGCCCCAGCATTTT
V gene: TRBV6-4; J gene: TRBJ1-5; D gene: -; clone size: -; CDR3 protein: CASSDSAHRECSNQPQHF; CDR3 DNA: TGTGCCAGCAGTGACTCCGCCCACAGGGAATGTTCAAATCAGCCCCAGCATTTT
V gene: TRBV7-9; J gene: TRBJ2-1; D gene: TRBD2; clone size: -; CDR3 protein: CASSFPSGGANEQFF; CDR3 DNA: TGTGCCAGCAGCTTCCCTAGCGGGGGGGCCAATGAGCAGTTCTTC
V gene: TRBV19; J gene: TRBJ1-2; D gene: -; clone size: -; CDR3 protein: CASSIGAGYTF; CDR3 DNA: TGTGCCAGTAGTATAGGGGCCGGCTACACCTTC
V gene: TRBV5-1; J gene: TRBJ1-4; D gene: -; clone size: -; CDR3 protein: CASSDQQGRSGEKLFF; CDR3 DNA: TGCGCCAGCAGCGACCAACAGGGCCGAAGTGGAGAAAAACTGTTTTTT
V gene: TRBV28; J gene: TRBJ2-7; D gene: -; clone size: -; CDR3 protein: CASSLASKHYSYEQYF; CDR3 DNA: TGTGCCAGCAGTTTAGCCTCCAAACACTACTCCTACGAGCAGTACTTC
V gene: TRBV27; J gene: TRBJ2-7; D gene: TRBD1; clone size: -; CDR3 protein: CASSKSGQGSYEQYF; CDR3 DNA: TGTGCCAGCAGTAAATCTGGACAGGGGTCCTACGAGCAGTACTTC
V gene: TRBV2; J gene: TRBJ2-7; D gene: TRBD1; clone size: -; CDR3 protein: CASRDRGPYEQYF; CDR3 DNA: TGTGCCAGCAGGGACAGGGGGCCCTACGAGCAGTACTTC
V gene: TRBV18; J gene: TRBJ1-4; D gene: -; clone size: -; CDR3 protein: CASSPGPTNEKLFF; CDR3 DNA: TGTGCCAGCTCACCTGGGCCAACTAATGAAAAACTGTTTTTT
V gene: TRBV9; J gene: TRBJ1-3; D gene: -; clone size: -; CDR3 protein: CASSVAGTGNTIYF; CDR3 DNA: TGTGCCAGCAGCGTAGCGGGGACTGGAAACACCATATATTTT
V gene: TRBV15; J gene: TRBJ2-7; D gene: -; clone size: -; CDR3 protein: CATSPRGRDHEQYF; CDR3 DNA: TGTGCCACCAGCCCCCGAGGAAGGGACCACGAGCAGTACTTC
V gene: TRBV4-3; J gene: TRBJ1-2; D gene: -; clone size: -; CDR3 protein: CASSQDRGDGYTF; CDR3 DNA: TGCGCCAGCAGCCAAGATAGAGGGGATGGCTACACCTTC
V gene: TRBV6-4; J gene: TRBJ2-1; D gene: TRBD2; clone size: -; CDR3 protein: CASSEVAGGFHEQFF; CDR3 DNA: TGTGCCAGCAGTGAAGTAGCGGGGGGGTTCCATGAGCAGTTCTTC
V gene: TRBV4-1; J gene: TRBJ2-7; D gene: -; clone size: -; CDR3 protein: CASSLSGSLYEQYF; CDR3 DNA: TGCGCCAGCAGCCTGTCAGGGTCCCTCTACGAGCAGTACTTC
V gene: TRBV19; J gene: TRBJ2-1; D gene: -; clone size: -; CDR3 protein: CASGWDSYNEQFF; CDR3 DNA: TGTGCCAGTGGCTGGGATTCCTACAATGAGCAGTTCTTC
V gene: TRBV5-5; J gene: TRBJ1-2; D gene: -; clone size: -; CDR3 protein: CASSLVVGTFYGYTF; CDR3 DNA: TGTGCCAGCAGCTTGGTGGTGGGTACCTTCTATGGCTACACCTTC